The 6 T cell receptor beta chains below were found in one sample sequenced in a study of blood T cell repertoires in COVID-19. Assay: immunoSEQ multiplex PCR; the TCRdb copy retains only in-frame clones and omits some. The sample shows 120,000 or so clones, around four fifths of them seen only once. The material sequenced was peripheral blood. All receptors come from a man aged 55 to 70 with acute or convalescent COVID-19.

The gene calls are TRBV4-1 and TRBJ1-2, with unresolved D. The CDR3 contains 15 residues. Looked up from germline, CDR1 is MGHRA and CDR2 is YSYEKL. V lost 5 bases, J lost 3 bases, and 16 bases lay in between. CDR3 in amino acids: CASSYSGSLDYGYTF. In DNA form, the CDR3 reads TGCGCCAGCAGCTACAGCGGGAGTTTGGACTATGGCTACACCTTC.

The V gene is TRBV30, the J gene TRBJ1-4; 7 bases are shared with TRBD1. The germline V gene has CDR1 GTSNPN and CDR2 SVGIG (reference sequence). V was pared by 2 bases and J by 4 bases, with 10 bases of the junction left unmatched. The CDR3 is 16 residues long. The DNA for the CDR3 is TGTGCCTGGAGTCCACTCCCGGGACAGCGTAATGAAAAACTGTTTTTT. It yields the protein CAWSPLPGQRNEKLFF.

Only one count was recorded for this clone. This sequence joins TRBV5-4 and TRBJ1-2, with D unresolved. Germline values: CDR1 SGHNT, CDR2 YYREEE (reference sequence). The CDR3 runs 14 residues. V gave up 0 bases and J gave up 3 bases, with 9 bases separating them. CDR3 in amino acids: CASSLGGGDYGYTF. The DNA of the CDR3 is TGTGCCAGCAGCTTGGGGGGAGGTGACTATGGCTACACCTTC.

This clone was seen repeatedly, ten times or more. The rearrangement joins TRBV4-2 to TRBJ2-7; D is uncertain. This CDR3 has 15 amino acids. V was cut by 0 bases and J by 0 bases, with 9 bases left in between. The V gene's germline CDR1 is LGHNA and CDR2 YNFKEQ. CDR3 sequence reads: CASSQDGGRSYEQYF. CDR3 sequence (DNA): TGTGCCAGCAGCCAAGATGGCGGTCGCTCCTACGAGCAGTACTTC.

CDR3 sequence (DNA): TGCGCCAGCAGCCAAGATATCCTACGGCGGGCTGAAGCTTTCTTT. This sequence encodes CASSQDILRRAEAFF. The chain recombines TRBV4-1 with TRBJ1-1; D gene ambiguous. Deletions cut 0 bases from V and 6 bases from J, with 14 bases between. The CDR3 sequence is 15 residues long. Germline V gene lookup returns CDR1 MGHRA and CDR2 YSYEKL.

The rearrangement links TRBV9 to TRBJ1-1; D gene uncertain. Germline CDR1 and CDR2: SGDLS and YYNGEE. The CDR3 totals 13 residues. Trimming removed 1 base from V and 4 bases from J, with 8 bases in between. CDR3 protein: CASSVYSGTEAFF. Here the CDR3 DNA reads TGTGCCAGCAGCGTATATTCGGGCACTGAAGCTTTCTTT.